Listed below are T cell receptor beta chains from one sample, sequenced in a study of cytomegalovirus exposure and HLA in healthy donors. Here immunoSEQ multiplex PCR was the method, and the copy in TCRdb shows in-frame clones only, minus some. This sample carries some 120,000 clones, around 73% of them seen once, and the ten largest clones take just under 8.5%. Sequencing was carried out using PBMCs. The receptors stem from a woman aged 40 to 55 in good health and CMV-seropositive. The CDR3 runs from the conserved cysteine through the conserved F or W. The order of the fields is J gene, V gene, CDR3 protein.

J gene: TRBJ2-1
V gene: TRBV7-7
CDR3 protein: CASSLSPGEGNEQFF

J gene: TRBJ2-5
V gene: TRBV6-1
CDR3 protein: CASSDWGQQETQYF

J gene: TRBJ1-1
V gene: TRBV18
CDR3 protein: CASSPETGSNTEAFF

J gene: TRBJ2-7
V gene: TRBV4-3
CDR3 protein: CASSQGPQGYEQYF

J gene: TRBJ1-4
V gene: TRBV5-4
CDR3 protein: CASSRDSNNEKLFF

J gene: TRBJ2-7
V gene: TRBV4-1
CDR3 protein: CASSQGQGVEQYF

J gene: TRBJ2-7
V gene: TRBV5-6
CDR3 protein: CASSFTAGSQYF

J gene: TRBJ2-7
V gene: TRBV29-1
CDR3 protein: CSGCDGTGDREQYF

J gene: TRBJ2-7
V gene: TRBV6-1
CDR3 protein: CASSEKDKGLAGKTYEQYF

J gene: TRBJ1-1
V gene: TRBV6-4
CDR3 protein: CASSGFPDREAFF

J gene: TRBJ1-2
V gene: TRBV20-1
CDR3 protein: CSASSLGYTF

J gene: TRBJ1-2
V gene: TRBV6-4
CDR3 protein: CASSETDRTRRYTF

J gene: TRBJ1-2
V gene: TRBV5-6
CDR3 protein: CASSLTGGNYGYTF

J gene: TRBJ2-3
V gene: TRBV19
CDR3 protein: CASSSWRGTDTQYF

J gene: TRBJ1-2
V gene: TRBV7-9
CDR3 protein: CASSRDTNYGYTF

J gene: TRBJ1-1
V gene: TRBV6-4
CDR3 protein: CASRLTGDNTEAFF

J gene: TRBJ2-7
V gene: TRBV29-1
CDR3 protein: CSVEEGTGVSEQYF

J gene: TRBJ2-1
V gene: TRBV4-2
CDR3 protein: CASSQGPRDLFYNEQFF

J gene: TRBJ2-6
V gene: TRBV5-4
CDR3 protein: CASSPGQGYSGANVLTF

J gene: TRBJ2-5
V gene: TRBV7-7
CDR3 protein: CASSLGGRTGAQYF

J gene: TRBJ2-3
V gene: TRBV19
CDR3 protein: CASSMAGLDTQYF

J gene: TRBJ1-1
V gene: TRBV29-1
CDR3 protein: CSVTFNFPWEAFF

J gene: TRBJ2-7
V gene: TRBV5-4
CDR3 protein: CASSKGAGGYEQYF

J gene: TRBJ1-2
V gene: TRBV13
CDR3 protein: CASSPGQANYGYTF

J gene: TRBJ2-1
V gene: TRBV15
CDR3 protein: CATSKFGLYNEQFF

J gene: TRBJ2-7
V gene: TRBV5-4
CDR3 protein: CASSSSIRQGGYEQYF

J gene: TRBJ1-4
V gene: TRBV9
CDR3 protein: CASSLLGTGVEKLFF

J gene: TRBJ1-4
V gene: TRBV4-1
CDR3 protein: CASSQEGGFRPGKLFF